The rows below give T cell receptor beta chains drawn from one sample of a study of early T cells in non-severe SARS-CoV-2 infection. TCRdb used MiXCR to reprocess the 5' RACE reads, holding one entry per CDR3 protein. The sample has tens of thousands of distinct CDR3 sequences, about 11% seen once. Input material: whole blood. The receptors shown here come from an adult who was a healthcare worker with PCR-confirmed SARS-CoV-2 infection or an uninfected control (not recorded which). Both conserved end residues are part of each CDR3. A D gene is named only where the DNA matches it firmly. Size is omitted from some rows. Given values are once, few, many or a class for expanded clones.

>15|TRBV12-3/TRBV12-4|TRBD1|many|TRBJ1-5
CASSFRTGSNQPQHF
TGTGCCAGCAGTTTTCGGACAGGTAGCAATCAGCCCCAGCATTTT
>15|TRBV6-2/TRBV6-3|NA|few|TRBJ2-1
CASSYGPTFYNEQFF
TGTGCCAGCAGTTACGGTCCTACTTTTTACAATGAGCAGTTCTTC
>15|TRBV21-1|NA|many|TRBJ2-7
CASSCQLSAHHEQYF
TGTGCCAGCAGCTGCCAACTCTCAGCCCACCATGAGCAGTACTTC
>13|TRBV30|NA|NA|TRBJ2-2
CAWSVLFSGELFF
TGTGCCTGGAGTGTACTATTTTCCGGGGAGCTGTTTTTT
>13|TRBV5-1|NA|NA|TRBJ2-5
CASSLEEGETQYF
TGCGCCAGCAGCTTGGAGGAGGGGGAGACCCAGTACTTC
>14|TRBV29-1|TRBD2|NA|TRBJ2-1
CSVEGGYSYNEQFF
TGCAGCGTTGAGGGAGGGTACTCCTACAATGAGCAGTTCTTC
>14|TRBV21-1|NA|many|TRBJ1-5
CARDRFFSNQPQHF
TGTGCCAGGGACAGATTTTTTAGCAATCAGCCCCAGCATTTT
>15|TRBV11-1|NA|many|TRBJ1-3
CASSTELIPGNTIYF
TGTGCCAGCAGCACCGAACTGATACCTGGAAACACCATATATTTT
>15|TRBV21-1|NA|few|TRBJ2-7
CASSTTFTSSYEQYF
TGTGCCAGCAGCACCACTTTTACGAGCTCCTACGAGCAGTACTTC
>13|TRBV2|NA|few|TRBJ2-1
CATRDDSYNEQFF
TGTGCCACCAGGGACGACTCCTACAATGAGCAGTTCTTC
>17|TRBV7-8|NA|few|TRBJ2-1
CASSFFERLSSYNEQFF
TGTGCCAGCAGCTTTTTCGAGCGACTAAGCTCCTACAATGAGCAGTTCTTC
>14|TRBV11-2|NA|few|TRBJ2-3
CASSLDSVSDTQYF
TGTGCCAGCAGCTTAGATTCGGTTTCGGATACGCAGTATTTT
>14|TRBV6-1|TRBD2|NA|TRBJ2-7
CASSLAGLTYEQYF
TGTGCCAGCAGTCTAGCGGGCCTTACCTACGAGCAGTACTTC
>13|TRBV7-9|NA|NA|TRBJ1-2
CASIRGEGYGYTF
TGTGCCAGCATCAGGGGTGAAGGCTATGGCTACACCTTC
>15|TRBV5-6|NA|many|TRBJ1-3
CASSPESTSGNTIYF
TGTGCCAGCAGCCCCGAAAGTACTTCTGGAAACACCATATATTTT
>13|TRBV7-9|NA|many|TRBJ2-3
CASTTARTDTQYF
TGTGCCAGCACCACTGCGCGCACAGATACGCAGTATTTT
>12|TRBV4-3|NA|few|TRBJ2-2
CASSLLAGELFF
TGCGCCAGCAGCCTCTTAGCAGGGGAGCTGTTTTTT
>14|TRBV5-1|NA|NA|TRBJ1-3
CASSPDRSGNTIYF
TGCGCCAGCAGCCCGGACCGATCTGGAAACACCATATATTTT
>16|TRBV6-5|NA|many|TRBJ2-2
CASSSPWQGRTGELFF
TGTGCCAGCAGTTCCCCGTGGCAGGGCCGCACCGGGGAGCTGTTTTTT
>16|TRBV7-2|TRBD1|many|TRBJ2-1
CASSLGRTGPFHEQFF
TGTGCCAGCAGCTTAGGGCGGACAGGCCCTTTCCATGAGCAGTTCTTC
>14|TRBV5-4|NA|NA|TRBJ2-1
CASSLRGWSYEQFF
TGTGCCAGCAGCCTCCGGGGTTGGAGCTATGAGCAGTTCTTC
>15|TRBV6-6|NA|NA|TRBJ2-3
CASSSRRSSTDTQYF
TGTGCCAGCAGTTCTAGACGGTCATCCACAGATACGCAGTATTTT
>16|TRBV14|TRBD1|NA|TRBJ2-3
CASSLRDRGPPDTQYF
TGTGCCAGCAGCCTACGGGACAGGGGCCCCCCAGATACGCAGTATTTT
>13|TRBV6-6|TRBD2|NA|TRBJ2-3
CATQRGSTDTQYF
TGTGCCACACAGCGGGGGAGCACAGATACGCAGTATTTT
>16|TRBV7-9|TRBD2|few|TRBJ2-1
CASSVPGLANYNEQFF
TGTGCCAGCAGCGTTCCGGGACTAGCGAACTACAATGAGCAGTTCTTC
>19|TRBV19|TRBD1|NA|TRBJ1-5
CASSNRFDRVVYGNQPQHF
TGTGCCAGTAGTAATCGGTTCGACAGGGTTGTTTATGGCAATCAGCCCCAGCATTTT
>13|TRBV5-1|NA|NA|TRBJ1-5
CASSLQSNQPQHF
TGCGCCAGCAGCCTTCAAAGCAATCAGCCCCAGCATTTT
>12|TRBV29-1|NA|many|TRBJ2-7
CSVGPEIYEQYF
TGCAGCGTTGGGCCAGAGATCTACGAGCAGTACTTC
>10|TRBV29-1|NA|few|TRBJ1-1
CSVQTYEAFF
TGCAGCGTGCAAACCTATGAAGCTTTCTTT
>13|TRBV6-2/TRBV6-3|NA|NA|TRBJ2-1
CASSYRPGDEQFF
TGTGCCAGCAGTTACCGACCGGGAGATGAGCAGTTCTTC
>11|TRBV10-3|NA|many|TRBJ2-1
CAIMEGYEQFF
TGTGCCATCATGGAAGGGTATGAGCAGTTCTTC
>13|TRBV7-9|NA|many|TRBJ1-6
CASSLEGDSPLHF
TGTGCCAGCAGCTTAGAAGGGGATTCACCCCTCCACTTT
>16|TRBV20-1|TRBD1|NA|TRBJ2-7
CSALTQGRGRSYEQYF
TGCAGTGCTTTGACTCAGGGAAGGGGGCGCTCCTACGAGCAGTACTTC
>12|TRBV19|NA|few|TRBJ2-5
CASTGKRETQYF
TGTGCCAGTACCGGGAAGAGAGAGACCCAGTACTTC
>14|TRBV27|TRBD2|NA|TRBJ2-7
CASSWTSGSYEQYF
TGTGCCAGCAGCTGGACTAGCGGGAGCTACGAGCAGTACTTC
>14|TRBV29-1|TRBD1|many|TRBJ1-5
CSVEGQVLNQPQHF
TGCAGCGTAGAAGGACAGGTCTTAAATCAGCCCCAGCATTTT
>16|TRBV4-1|NA|NA|TRBJ1-2
CASSSGPGAQSYGYTF
TGCGCCAGCAGCTCGGGTCCCGGGGCGCAGAGCTATGGCTACACCTTC
>13|TRBV28|TRBD2|few|TRBJ2-7
CASSFRREGEQYF
TGTGCCAGCAGTTTTAGGCGGGAGGGCGAGCAGTACTTC
>13|TRBV25-1|NA|NA|TRBJ1-2
CASSDGLGDGYTF
TGTGCCAGCAGCGATGGACTTGGGGATGGCTACACCTTC
>13|TRBV20-1|NA|few|TRBJ2-7
CSARGQEDYEQYF
TGCAGTGCTAGGGGCCAAGAGGACTACGAGCAGTACTTC
>13|TRBV11-2|TRBD1|many|TRBJ1-1
CASSQGGLTEAFF
TGTGCCAGCAGCCAAGGGGGCCTCACTGAAGCTTTCTTT
>20|TRBV2|TRBD2|few|TRBJ2-2
CASSGGSIIAGGLPTGELFF
TGTGCCAGCAGTGGAGGGTCGATTATAGCGGGGGGTCTCCCGACCGGGGAGCTGTTTTTT
>11|TRBV20-1|NA|NA|TRBJ2-3
CSARRGDTQYF
TGCAGTGCTAGAAGGGGAGATACGCAGTATTTT
>16|TRBV29-1|TRBD2|few|TRBJ2-4
CSVHIGGSGGKNIQYF
TGCAGCGTCCATATTGGCGGGAGTGGAGGCAAAAACATTCAGTACTTC
>20|TRBV3-1|NA|NA|TRBJ1-4
CASSQSVLTRTTATNEKLFF
TGTGCCAGCAGCCAATCTGTCCTGACGAGGACAACCGCAACTAATGAAAAACTGTTTTTT
>18|TRBV7-8|NA|many|TRBJ2-7
CASSLFSLLSGIVSEQYF
TGTGCCAGCAGCTTATTCTCTTTGTTATCGGGGATCGTCTCCGAGCAGTACTTC
>16|TRBV7-6|NA|few|TRBJ2-5
CASSLVPADGQETQYF
TGTGCCAGCAGCTTAGTTCCCGCGGACGGCCAAGAGACCCAGTACTTC
>13|TRBV12-5|NA|NA|TRBJ1-5
CASGSPPGQPQHF
TGTGCTAGTGGTTCCCCGCCTGGTCAGCCCCAGCATTTT
>17|TRBV6-1|NA|few|TRBJ1-2
CASSGNLNGGTGYGYTF
TGTGCCAGCAGTGGGAACTTAAACGGGGGAACGGGCTATGGCTACACCTTC
>12|TRBV18|NA|many|TRBJ1-4
CASGGPNEKLFF
TGTGCCAGTGGAGGGCCTAATGAAAAACTGTTTTTT
>16|TRBV11-2|NA|many|TRBJ1-3
CASSHLQGFSGNTIYF
TGTGCCAGCAGCCACTTACAGGGTTTCTCTGGAAACACCATATATTTT
>13|TRBV18|NA|NA|TRBJ2-3
CASSPINTDTQYF
TGTGCCAGCTCACCAATTAACACAGATACGCAGTATTTT
>11|TRBV29-1|NA|many|TRBJ2-1
CSVASYNEQFF
TGCAGCGTTGCCTCCTACAATGAGCAGTTCTTC
>14|TRBV7-9|NA|many|TRBJ2-5
CASSPAGDQETQYF
TGTGCCAGCAGCCCGGCCGGGGACCAAGAGACCCAGTACTTC
>11|TRBV29-1|TRBD1|NA|TRBJ1-2
CSAQGTGGYTF
TGCAGCGCACAGGGGACGGGAGGCTACACCTTC
>12|TRBV6-2/TRBV6-3|NA|few|TRBJ2-5
CASSYSAETQYF
TGTGCCAGCAGTTATTCGGCGGAGACCCAGTACTTC
>13|TRBV11-2|NA|NA|TRBJ1-2
CVSSWGLMGGYTF
TGTGTCAGCAGCTGGGGCTTGATGGGCGGCTACACCTTC
>15|TRBV12-3/TRBV12-4|TRBD2|few|TRBJ2-1
CASVRRAGGANEQFF
TGTGCCAGCGTGAGGCGAGCGGGGGGTGCCAATGAGCAGTTCTTC
>15|TRBV2|TRBD1|many|TRBJ1-3
CASSNRGPSGNTIYF
TGTGCCAGCAGTAACAGGGGGCCCTCTGGAAACACCATATATTTT